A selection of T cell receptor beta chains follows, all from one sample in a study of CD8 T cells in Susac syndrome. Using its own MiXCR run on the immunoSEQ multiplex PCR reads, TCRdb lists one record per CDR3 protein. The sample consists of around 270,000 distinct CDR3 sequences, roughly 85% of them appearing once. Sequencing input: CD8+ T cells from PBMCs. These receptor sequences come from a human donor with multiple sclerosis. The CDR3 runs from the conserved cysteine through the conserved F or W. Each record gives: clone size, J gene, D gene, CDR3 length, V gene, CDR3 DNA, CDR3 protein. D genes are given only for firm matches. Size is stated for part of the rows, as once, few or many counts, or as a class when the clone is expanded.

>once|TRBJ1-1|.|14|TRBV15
TGTGCCACCAGCAGTAGGGGGGATTCACTGGGAGCTTTCTTT
CATSSRGDSLGAFF
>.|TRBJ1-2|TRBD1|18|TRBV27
TGTGCCAGCAGTCCCCTTACCGTGGACAGGGGGCATGGCTATGGCTACACCTTC
CASSPLTVDRGHGYGYTF
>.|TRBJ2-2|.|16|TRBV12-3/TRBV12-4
TGTGCCAGCAGTCCTGAATCCGGACGGAACACCGGGGAGCTGTTTTTT
CASSPESGRNTGELFF
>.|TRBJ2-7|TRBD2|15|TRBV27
TGTGCCAGCAGTTCGGGACTAAGCGGGAGTATCGAGCAGTACTTC
CASSSGLSGSIEQYF
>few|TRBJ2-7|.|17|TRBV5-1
TGCGCCAGCAGCTTGGGGCCCCCGGACTCCCTTAGCAACGAGCAGTACTTC
CASSLGPPDSLSNEQYF
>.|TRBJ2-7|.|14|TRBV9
TGTGCCAGCAGTGAAAGTGGCGGGGCCTACGAGCAGTACTTC
CASSESGGAYEQYF
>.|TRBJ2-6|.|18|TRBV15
TGTGCCACCAGCAGACCGACAGTAGAGCCTGGGGGGGCCAACGTCCTGACTTTC
CATSRPTVEPGGANVLTF
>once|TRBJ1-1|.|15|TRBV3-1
TGTGCCAGCAGCCAAGATAGGGCAGCCCAGGGTGAAGCTTTCTTT
CASSQDRAAQGEAFF
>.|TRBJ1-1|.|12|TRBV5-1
TGCGCCAGCAGCGGGGAGTACACTGAAGCTTTCTTT
CASSGEYTEAFF
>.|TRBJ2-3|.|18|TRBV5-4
TGTGCCAGCAGCTCGAAAAAGACGCCTCTTCTCCCCTCTAATACGCAGTATTTT
CASSSKKTPLLPSNTQYF
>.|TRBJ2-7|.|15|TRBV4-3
TGCGCCAGCAGCCAAGGGTGGGACAACTCCTACGAGCAGTACTTC
CASSQGWDNSYEQYF
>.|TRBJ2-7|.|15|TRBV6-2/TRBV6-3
TGTGCCAGCAGTTACTCCAGGGACTCCCCCAGGGAGCAGTACTTC
CASSYSRDSPREQYF
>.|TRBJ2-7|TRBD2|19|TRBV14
TGTGCCAGCAGCCCAAATCGGTGGACTAGCTTATTCAGCTCCTACGAGCAGTACTTC
CASSPNRWTSLFSSYEQYF
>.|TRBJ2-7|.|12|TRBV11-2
TGTGCCAGCGTGACAAAGAACTACGAGCAGTACTTC
CASVTKNYEQYF
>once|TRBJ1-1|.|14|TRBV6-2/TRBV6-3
TGTGCCAGCACTCTTGGGGTCACAGGGAGCGAAGCTTTCTTT
CASTLGVTGSEAFF
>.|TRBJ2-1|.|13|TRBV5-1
TGCGCCAGCAGCATGACAGGGAGGAATGAGCAGTTCTTC
CASSMTGRNEQFF
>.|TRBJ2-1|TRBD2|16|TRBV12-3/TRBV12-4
TGTGCCAGCAGCTGGACTAGCGGGATCTCCTACAATGAGCAGTTCTTC
CASSWTSGISYNEQFF
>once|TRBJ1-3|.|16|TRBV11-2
TGTGCCAGCAGCCTCGTGGGCACGGTCACTATGAACACCATATATTTT
CASSLVGTVTMNTIYF
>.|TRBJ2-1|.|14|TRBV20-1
TGCAGTGCTCTGGACTACGCCTCCTACAATGAGCAGTTCTTC
CSALDYASYNEQFF
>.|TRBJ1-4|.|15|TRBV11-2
TGTGCCAGCAGCTTAGAGCGGGGGTCTAATGAAAAACTGTTTTTT
CASSLERGSNEKLFF
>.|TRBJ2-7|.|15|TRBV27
TGTGCCAGCAGTTTATCGGGGGCAGGACTGGGCGAGCAGTACTTC
CASSLSGAGLGEQYF
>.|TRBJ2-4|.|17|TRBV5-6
TGTGCCAGCAGCTCCGACCTACGCGGCTCCGGGCAGGGCATTCAGTACTTC
CASSSDLRGSGQGIQYF
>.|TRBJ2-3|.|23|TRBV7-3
TGTGCCAGCAGCTTAATGGGTTACTCCCTAAAACGGGAAGGATGGGGCGGCACAGATACGCAGTATTTT
CASSLMGYSLKREGWGGTDTQYF
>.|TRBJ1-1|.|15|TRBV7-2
TGTGCCAGCAGCTTAGGCCACAGCATGAACACTGAAGCTTTCTTT
CASSLGHSMNTEAFF
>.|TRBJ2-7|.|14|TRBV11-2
TGTGCCAGCAGCCTCGTAGACCCGCCCGGCGAGCAGTACTTC
CASSLVDPPGEQYF
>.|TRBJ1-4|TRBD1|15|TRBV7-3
TGTGCCAGCAGCTTTCGACAGGGCAGGGCCGGGGAGCGGTTTTTT
CASSFRQGRAGERFF
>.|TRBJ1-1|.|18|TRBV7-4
TGTGCCAGCAGCTTAGACCCCCCCGCAGGGGCAGGAAACACTGAAGCTTTCTTT
CASSLDPPAGAGNTEAFF
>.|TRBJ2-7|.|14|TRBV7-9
TGTGCCAGCAGCGGTTATAGCTCACGCTACGAGCAGTACTTC
CASSGYSSRYEQYF
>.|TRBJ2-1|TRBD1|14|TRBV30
TGTGCCTGGTTTGGGACAGGGGGCTACAATGAGCAGTTCTTC
CAWFGTGGYNEQFF
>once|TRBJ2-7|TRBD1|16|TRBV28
TGTGCCAGCAGTTCCTCCCCGGGACAGGGGAATAGCGAGCAGTACTTC
CASSSSPGQGNSEQYF
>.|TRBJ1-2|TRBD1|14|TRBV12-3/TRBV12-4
TGTGCCAGCAGTTACGGAGACAGGGTCAATGGCTACACCTTC
CASSYGDRVNGYTF
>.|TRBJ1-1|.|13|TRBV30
TGTGCCTGGAGTACCATTTCGAACACTGAAGCTTTCTTT
CAWSTISNTEAFF
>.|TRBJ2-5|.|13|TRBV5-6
TGTGCCAGCAGCCCCCAGACAAGTGAACTGTGGTACTTC
CASSPQTSELWYF
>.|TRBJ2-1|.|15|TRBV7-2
TGTGCCAGCAGCTTTATAGGGGGCTCCTACAATGAGCAGTTCTTC
CASSFIGGSYNEQFF
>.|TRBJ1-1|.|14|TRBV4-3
TGCGCCAGCAGCCAAGAACTCGTAGGCCCTGAAGCTTTCTTT
CASSQELVGPEAFF
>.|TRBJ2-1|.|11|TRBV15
TGTGCCACCAGCCGGGGCGATGAGCAGTTCTTC
CATSRGDEQFF
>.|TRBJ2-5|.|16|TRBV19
TGTGCCAGTAAAGGGGGAGGCCGGGCCCCCCAAGAGACCCAGTACTTC
CASKGGGRAPQETQYF
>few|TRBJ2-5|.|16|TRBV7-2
TGTGCCAGCAGCTTAGCCTTGGTCAGGTCAGAAGAGACCCAGTACTTC
CASSLALVRSEETQYF
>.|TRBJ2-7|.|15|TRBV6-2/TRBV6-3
TGTGCCAGCAGTTACTCGACGGGGGTTGTCTACGAGCAGTACTTC
CASSYSTGVVYEQYF
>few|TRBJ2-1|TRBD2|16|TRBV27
TGTGCCAGCAGAATAGGAGGACTAGCGGTGTACAATGAGCAGTTCTTC
CASRIGGLAVYNEQFF
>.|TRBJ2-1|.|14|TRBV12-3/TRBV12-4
TGTGCCAGCCTAAACGAACGCTCCTACAATGAGCAGTTCTTC
CASLNERSYNEQFF
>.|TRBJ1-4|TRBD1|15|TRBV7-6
TGTGCCAGCAGCGGAAAGACAGGGACGGGTGAAAAACTGTTTTTT
CASSGKTGTGEKLFF
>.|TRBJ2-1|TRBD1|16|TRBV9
TGTGCCAGCAGCCCCTCGTATGGGACAGGGTTGGATGAGCAGTTCTTC
CASSPSYGTGLDEQFF
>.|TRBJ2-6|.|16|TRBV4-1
TGCGCCAGCAGCCGACAGGTAGAGGCTGGGGCCAACGTCCTGACTTTC
CASSRQVEAGANVLTF
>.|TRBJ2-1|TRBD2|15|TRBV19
TGTGCCAGTAGATGGTATAGCGGGAGTTACGCTGAGCAGTTCTTC
CASRWYSGSYAEQFF
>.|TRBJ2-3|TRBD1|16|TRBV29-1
TGCAGCGTCGGCCCAACTCCGGGACAGGGCCCTTATACGCAGTATTTT
CSVGPTPGQGPYTQYF
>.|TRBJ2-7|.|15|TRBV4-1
TGCGCCAGCAGCCAAGGTAGGGACGGCTCCTACGAGCAGTACTTC
CASSQGRDGSYEQYF
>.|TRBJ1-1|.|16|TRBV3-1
TGTGCCAGCAGCCAAGATTTTCAGGGATTGAACACTGAAGCTTTCTTT
CASSQDFQGLNTEAFF
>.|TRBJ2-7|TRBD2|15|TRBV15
TGTGCCACCAGCAGGGATCGGGAGGTTACCTACGAGCAGTACTTC
CATSRDREVTYEQYF
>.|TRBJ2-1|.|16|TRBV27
TGTGCCAGCAGTTTTGGGGGGCCTACCTCCTACAATGAGCAGTTCTTC
CASSFGGPTSYNEQFF
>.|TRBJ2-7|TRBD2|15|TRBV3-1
TGTGCCAGCAGCCAAGGGGCTAGCGGTTCCTACGAGCAGTACTTC
CASSQGASGSYEQYF